The next 24 T cell receptor beta chains were all read from a single sample in a study of blood T cell repertoires in COVID-19. This table comes from immunoSEQ multiplex PCR, and its TCRdb copy is limited to in-frame clones, with some not included. Of 200,000 to 300,000 clones in the sample, around 88% are singletons; the top ten hold 2% to 3%. The specimen was PBMCs or T cells enriched from blood (not recorded which). These receptors were collected from a middle-aged woman with acute COVID-19.

This chain connects TRBV7-2 to TRBJ1-3, with D possibly matching TRBD1 (6 bases). V was pared by 5 bases and J by 0 bases, with 11 bases between. Germline V gene data show CDR1 as SGHTA and CDR2 as FQGNSA. This CDR3 region has 15 residues. The CDR3 sequence is CASSPGVLSGNTIYF. The DNA of the CDR3 is TGTGCCAGCAGCCCAGGGGTCCTCTCTGGAAACACCATATATTTT.

The chain combines TRBV6-5 with TRBJ1-2; D might be TRBD1 (6 bases). The CDR3 is made up of 13 amino acids. V was trimmed by 6 bases and J by 0 bases, leaving 8 bases between them. Looked up from germline, CDR1 is MNHEY and CDR2 is SVGAGI. CDR3 DNA sequence: TGTGCCAGCAGGGGACAACCTAACTATGGCTACACCTTC. Translating it yields CASRGQPNYGYTF.

The genes are TRBV12-3 or TRBV12-4 and TRBJ2-4; D may be TRBD1 (5 bases). There are 12 residues in the CDR3. Trimming took off 3 bases at V and 7 bases at J, with 7 bases between the two ends. CDR3 DNA: TGTGCCAGCAGTTTTGGGGCGAACATTCAGTACTTC. Its translation: CASSFGANIQYF.

The rearrangement links TRBV18 to TRBJ2-1, with 8 bases aligning to TRBD2. The CDR3 extends over 14 amino acids. After removal of 2 bases from V and 6 bases from J, the junction contained 3 bases not matched to a gene. Germline V gives CDR1 KGHSH, CDR2 LQKENI. The CDR3 nucleotides read TGTGCCAGCTCACCAGAGCGGGGGTCCAATGAGCAGTTCTTC. It translates to CASSPERGSNEQFF.

This clone was observed a few times. The genes are TRBV5-1 and TRBJ2-1; possible D gene TRBD1, 5 bases. The CDR3 is 22 amino acids. Germline assignment: CDR1 SGHRS and CDR2 YFSETQ. Trimming took off 0 bases at V and 4 bases at J, with 32 bases between the two ends. This chain's CDR3 is CASSLAGSFYRSPQLSYNEQFF. CDR3 DNA sequence: TGCGCCAGCAGCTTGGCGGGTAGTTTTTACAGGTCCCCCCAATTATCTTACAATGAGCAGTTCTTC.

The chain uses TRBV7-9 and TRBJ1-2; D is possibly TRBD1 (6 bases). The V and J ends lost 5 bases and 0 bases respectively, with 13 bases between them. The CDR3 covers 15 residues. Per the germline V gene, CDR1 is SEHNR and CDR2 is FQNEAQ (reference sequence). This CDR3 reads CASSLQGRTNYGYTF. The CDR3 DNA reads TGTGCCAGCAGCCTACAGGGCAGAACTAACTATGGCTACACCTTC.

V gene TRBV4-3 combines with J gene TRBJ1-2; the match to TRBD1 covers 7 bases. This CDR3 spans 13 amino acids. The trim removed 3 bases at V and 3 bases at J, leaving 1 base unmatched. The germline V gene has CDR1 LGHNA and CDR2 YSLEER. For the CDR3, the DNA is TGCGCCAGCAGCCATACAGGGGACTATGGCTACACCTTC. Its translation: CASSHTGDYGYTF.

The chain employs TRBV27 and TRBJ2-1; D is possibly TRBD1 (5 bases). The V and J ends lost 10 bases and 7 bases respectively, with 23 bases between them. The CDR3 totals 15 residues. Germline V lookup: CDR1 MNHEY, CDR2 SMNVEV (reference sequence). The CDR3 loop reads CANVLSRQGENEQFF. The CDR3 DNA is TGTGCCAACGTCCTGAGTCGGCAGGGTGAGAATGAGCAGTTCTTC.

This rearrangement joins TRBV5-6 to TRBJ1-3, with D uncertain. The germline V gene has CDR1 SGHDT and CDR2 YYEEEE. CDR3 length equals 15 residues. Trimming took off 7 bases at V and 0 bases at J, with 14 bases between the two ends. The CDR3 loop reads CASRVRRSSGNTIYF. The CDR3 nucleotides read TGTGCCAGCCGCGTCCGAAGGAGCTCTGGAAACACCATATATTTT.

The chain links TRBV21-1 to TRBJ2-7; TRBD2, the table's D call, was not compared with the DNA. TRBV21-1 is a pseudogene. This CDR3 is built from 19 residues. The CDR3 region is CASSKEGGGSPSRSYEQYV. DNA for the CDR3: TGTGCCAGCAGCAAAGAGGGCGGGGGAAGTCCCTCCCGCTCCTACGAGCAGTACGTC.

V is TRBV10-3 and J is TRBJ1-1, with a possible D match to TRBD1 (5 bases). From germline, CDR1 is ENHRY and CDR2 SYGVKD. The CDR3 is 15 residues long. V shed 6 bases and J shed 2 bases, with 16 bases lying between them. This chain's CDR3 is CAIRDSQGLNTEAFF. CDR3 in DNA: TGTGCCATCAGGGATTCCCAGGGCCTTAACACTGAAGCTTTCTTT.

CDR3 DNA: TGTGCCAGCAGTCCCACAGGGGTGGGGCGTGGCTATGGCTACACCTTC. This gives the protein CASSPTGVGRGYGYTF. This chain uses TRBV28 with TRBJ1-2, with 7 bases that match TRBD1. The CDR3 consists of 16 residues. In germline, CDR1 is MDHEN, CDR2 SYDVKM. Trimming took 5 bases from V and 4 from J; bases not matched to a gene: 13.

The V call is TRBV2, the J call TRBJ2-3; 7 bases align to TRBD2. With V trimmed by 7 bases and J by 0 bases, 7 bases remained unmatched. The CDR3 has 15 amino acids. In germline, CDR1 is SNHLY, CDR2 FYNNEI. CDR3 in DNA: TGTGCCAGCATTCGGGGTAGCGGGAGCACAGATACGCAGTATTTT. As protein: CASIRGSGSTDTQYF.

This chain joins TRBV7-8 and TRBJ2-7; TRBD2 agrees at 8 bases. The CDR3 has 14 amino acids. The ends lost 5 bases at V and 2 bases at J; junction bases unmatched: 5. The V gene's germline CDR1 is SGHVS and CDR2 FQNEAQ. The CDR3 DNA follows: TGTGCCAGCAGCCGAGGAGCGGGGGCCTACGAGCAGTACTTC. Translated: CASSRGAGAYEQYF.

The chain recombines TRBV24-1 with TRBJ2-2; weak D call: TRBD1 (6 bases). CDR3 length equals 12 residues. Germline loops: CDR1 KGHDR, CDR2 SFDVKD. V was clipped by 7 bases and J by 5 bases, with 7 bases between them. The CDR3 reads CATRGATGELFF. The CDR3 DNA is TGTGCCACCAGGGGGGCGACCGGGGAGCTGTTTTTT.

The rearrangement links TRBV19 to TRBJ1-5; 8 bases match TRBD1. Germline CDR1 reads LNHDA; CDR2 reads SQIVND (reference sequence). The CDR3 has 14 residues. The V segment lost 4 bases and the J segment 6 bases; nucleotides outside the gene matches: 5. The CDR3 region has the DNA TGTGCCAGTAGTAAAGCGGGACAGGCTCAGCCCCAGCATTTT. Translation: CASSKAGQAQPQHF.

With respect to this clone: Other nucleotide sequences from this sample produce the same CDR3. J is TRBJ1-2 and V is TRBV14; TRBD1 might be the D (5 bases). V was shortened by 5 bases and J by 4 bases, with 8 bases between the two germline ends. Germline values: CDR1 SGHDN, CDR2 FVKESK. There are 12 residues in the CDR3. The DNA of the CDR3 is TGTGCCAGCAGCTCTACAGGCTATGGCTACACCTTC. It encodes CASSSTGYGYTF.

The V and J genes are TRBV5-1 and TRBJ2-1, with a weak D call TRBD2 (8 bases). Trimming removed 6 bases from V and 4 bases from J, with 17 bases in between. The CDR3 has 15 residues. CDR1 is SGHRS and CDR2 is YFSETQ in the germline V gene. CDR3 sequence: CASTRGGQTYNEQFF. The CDR3 DNA reads TGCGCCAGCACCCGGGGGGGACAGACATACAATGAGCAGTTCTTC.

This chain uses TRBV9 with TRBJ2-3, with 11 bases fitting TRBD2. The CDR3 totals 19 residues. The V and J ends lost 1 base and 1 base, in that order; junction bases with no gene match: 11. The germline gives CDR1 SGDLS, CDR2 YYNGEE. CDR3 residues: CASSVFSSGGAWGTDTQYF. The CDR3 nucleotides are TGTGCCAGCAGCGTATTTAGTAGCGGGGGGGCCTGGGGCACAGATACGCAGTATTTT.

The rearrangement joins TRBV6-1 to TRBJ1-5; no clear D gene. Trimming left V 2 bases short and J 0 bases short, with 11 bases between. Germline V gene sequence: CDR1 MNHNS, CDR2 SASEGT. CDR3 size: 16 residues. The CDR3 region is CASSEPRRGSNQPQHF. Written as DNA, the CDR3 is TGTGCCAGCAGTGAACCCCGGCGGGGTAGCAATCAGCCCCAGCATTTT.

This clone was seen only once. V and J are TRBV11-2 and TRBJ2-2, with a tentative D call TRBD2 (6 bases). The CDR3 totals 14 residues. Germline V gives CDR1 SGHAT, CDR2 FQNNGV. With 6 bases removed from V and 6 bases from J, the gap between germline ends came to 14 bases. CDR3 coding DNA: TGTGCCAGCAGAGCGAGGAGGGGAGCCGGGGAGCTGTTTTTT. Protein: CASRARRGAGELFF.

The rearrangement links TRBV3-1 (or the pseudogene TRBV3-2) to TRBJ2-1, with TRBD2 matching 10 bases. The CDR3 runs to 18 residues. V shed 0 bases and J 7 bases; nucleotides not matched to a gene: 12. Germline CDR1 LGHDT, CDR2 YNNKEL (reference sequence). CDR3 in amino acids: CASSQDIPLAGVGNEQFF. CDR3 nucleotides: TGTGCCAGCAGCCAAGATATCCCGCTAGCGGGGGTGGGGAATGAGCAGTTCTTC.

This sequence joins TRBV27 and TRBJ1-4; no reliable D call. Trimming pared 3 bases from V and 7 bases from J, leaving 15 bases between. Germline V gives CDR1 MNHEY, CDR2 SMNVEV (reference sequence). The CDR3 runs 15 residues. In nucleotides, the CDR3 is TGTGCCAGCAGTTTCCGAGGGCAGTTCGGTGAAAAACTGTTTTTT. Translating gives CASSFRGQFGEKLFF.

The chain has TRBV6-6 and TRBJ1-5, with D perhaps matching TRBD1 (5 bases). The CDR3 is 15 residues long. V dropped 7 bases and J dropped 0 bases, with 13 bases sitting between them. Germline V lookup: CDR1 MNHNY, CDR2 SVGAGI (reference sequence). CDR3 region: CASTAQGNSNQPQHF. The CDR3 DNA follows: TGTGCCAGCACTGCCCAGGGAAATAGCAATCAGCCCCAGCATTTT.